Listed here is a single T cell receptor beta chain. The sample belongs to a study of blood T cell repertoires in COVID-19. Assay used: immunoSEQ multiplex PCR; TCRdb lists only in-frame clones, some missing. The table has roughly 500,000 clones, 85% to 90% seen once. The sequence was obtained from a man aged 18 to 35 with COVID-19, enrolled during active disease. Sequencing was done on a sample of peripheral blood.

In DNA form, the CDR3 reads TGTGCTAGTGGTGGGCGGGCCTTAGATACGCAGTATTTT. This translates into CASGGRALDTQYF. The rearrangement links TRBV12-5 to TRBJ2-3, with D tentatively TRBD2 (5 bases). Germline CDR1 reads LGHNT; CDR2 reads FRNRAP. The V end was cut by 5 bases, the J end by 5 bases, with 11 bases between. The length of the CDR3 is 13 residues.